This T cell receptor (beta chain) is drawn from a study of regulatory T cells in long-lasting Graves disease. General study results and limits: What was studied was peripheral blood only, and not thyroid tissue.

In the case of this clonotype: As yet, its antigen is unknown.

Arm-PCR of CDR3 regions and iRepertoire HTBI primers were the basis on which TCR beta libraries were built. Each CDR3 protein gets one entry after TCRdb re-called the multiplex PCR reads with MiXCR. Here the sample spans about 660,000 distinct CDR3 sequences, around 30% being singletons. The V gene's germline CDR1 is DFQATT and CDR2 SNEGSKA (reference sequence). The CDR3 runs to 11 residues. V was shortened by 5 bases and J by 14 bases, with 13 bases between the two germline ends. The time point here: persistent/refractory GD, antithyroid drugs over 5 years with positive TRAb. PBMC-derived RNA was used for the TCR library.

Material: peripheral blood mononuclear cells (PBMCs), obtained when the disease was refractory, from a patient treated with antithyroid drugs. V is TRBV20-1 and J is TRBJ1-6, with a possible D match to TRBD1 (5 bases). The clonotype was recovered from a female donor with Graves disease. Here the CDR3 DNA reads TGCAGTGCTCTAAGACAGACGGCCCTCCACTTT. It yields the protein CSALRQTALHF.